This TCR beta chain derives from a study of OX40 agonist ivuxolimab in advanced cancers. At the level of the study: Having had anti-PD-1, anti-PD-L1 or anti-CTLA-4 therapy before was allowed, and over 35% had some.

Sequencing used immunoSEQ multiplex PCR; TCRdb keeps in-frame clones, though not all of them. Counted here are some 48,000 clones, 80% to 95% occurring once; the ten biggest clones make up 6.5% to 7.5%. Germline lookup yields CDR1 LNHDA and CDR2 SQIVND (reference sequence). V was pared by 3 bases and J by 4 bases, with 7 bases between. The CDR3 has 13 residues. The starting material was CD4+ or CD8+ T cells sorted from blood, obtained in a trial of the OX40 agonist ivuxolimab. The TCR comes from an adult with an advanced solid tumor such as melanoma, head and neck, liver or kidney cancer. V usage is TRBV19 and J usage is TRBJ1-3; D is undetermined. The CDR3 DNA sequence: TGTGCCAGTAGTATCTCGGGCGGAAACACCATATATTTT. Amino acids: CASSISGGNTIYF.